A single TCR beta chain is shown here with its context. Its antigen is still unknown. These data belong to a study of cytomegalovirus exposure and HLA in healthy donors. Study-wide findings and caveats: About 180 TCR beta chains were listed as cytomegalovirus-associated.

Generated by immunoSEQ multiplex PCR, the TCRdb table keeps only in-frame clones and is missing some. The data show 150,000 to 200,000 clones, around nine tenths seen once. The CDR3 extends over 12 amino acids. CDR1 and CDR2 (germline): MRHNA, SNTAGT. Trimming took 6 bases from V and 4 from J, leaving 10 bases between them. The chain recombines TRBV6-4 with TRBJ2-7, with no clear D. Sequences were obtained from PBMCs. This clonotype originated in a woman aged 18-29 years in good health and CMV-seropositive. The CDR3 loop reads CASRMTLYEQYF. CDR3 nucleotide sequence: TGTGCCAGCAGGATGACACTTTACGAGCAGTACTTC.